This T cell receptor (beta chain) originates from a study of T cell responses to AZD1222 COVID-19 vaccine. General study findings and limits: Mostly white British, mostly female donors; authors suggested clonal diversity may be underestimated.

Germline lookup yields CDR1 SGHTA and CDR2 FQGTGA. Trimming took 3 bases from V and 9 from J, leaving 10 bases between them. The CDR3 contains 12 residues. Comments on this clone: Its specificity is unknown.

Using immunoSEQ multiplex PCR, the repertoire was profiled, and TCRdb retains in-frame clones only, with some absent. This table holds fewer than 120,000 clones, about four fifths found once. The chain employs TRBV7-3 and TRBJ2-3, with a weak D call TRBD2 (5 bases). This material consisted of peripheral blood, taken on day 0 of AZD1222 vaccination. This clonotype was sampled from an adult in good health. The CDR3 nucleotides are TGTGCCAGCAGCTTTGGGTCTAGCACGCAGTATTTT. It specifies CASSFGSSTQYF.